This T cell receptor beta chain is from a study of blood T cell repertoires in COVID-19. On the study more broadly: Sample material is recorded as cDNA or gDNA derived from T cells, B-cell-depleted T cells, or PBMCs.

Here immunoSEQ multiplex PCR was the method, and the copy in TCRdb shows in-frame clones only, minus some. The table includes about 300,000 clones, 85% detected once. J was trimmed by 0 bases and V by 3 bases; bases with no gene match: 10. The CDR3 length is 18 residues. CDR1 and CDR2 (germline): LGHDT, YNNKEL (reference sequence). This clonotype was sampled from a woman aged 45-65 years who had recovered from COVID-19. The chain is built from TRBV3-1 (or the pseudogene TRBV3-2) and TRBJ2-7; 11 bases agree with TRBD2. The material sequenced was PBMCs or T cells enriched from blood (not recorded which). The CDR3 sequence: CASSQTTRGLADSYEQYF. Written as DNA, the CDR3 is TGTGCCAGCAGCCAGACGACCAGGGGACTAGCGGACTCCTACGAGCAGTACTTC.